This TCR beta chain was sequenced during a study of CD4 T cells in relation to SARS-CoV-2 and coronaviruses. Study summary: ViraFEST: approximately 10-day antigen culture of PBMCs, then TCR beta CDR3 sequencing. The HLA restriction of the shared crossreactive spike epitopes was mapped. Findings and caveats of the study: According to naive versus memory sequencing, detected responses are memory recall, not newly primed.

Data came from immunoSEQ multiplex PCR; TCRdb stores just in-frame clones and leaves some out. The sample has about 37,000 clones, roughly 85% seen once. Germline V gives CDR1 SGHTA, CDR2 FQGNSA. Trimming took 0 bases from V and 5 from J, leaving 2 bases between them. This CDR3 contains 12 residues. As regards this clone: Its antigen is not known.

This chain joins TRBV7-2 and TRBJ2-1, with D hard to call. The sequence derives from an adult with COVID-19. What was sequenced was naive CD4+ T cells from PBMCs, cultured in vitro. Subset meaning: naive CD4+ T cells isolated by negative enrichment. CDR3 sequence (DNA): TGTGCCAGCAGCTTAGCGAACAATGAGCAGTTCTTC. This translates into CASSLANNEQFF.